Each of the 24 T cell receptor beta chains below was sequenced from the same sample in a study of T-cell reconstitution after alpha-beta-depleted transplantation in children. Preparation of the TCRbeta library involved a method that used unique molecular identifiers. TCRdb used MiXCR to reprocess the PCR reads, holding one entry per CDR3 protein. The data show 230,000 or so distinct CDR3 sequences, more than 10% seen once. Sequencing used PBMCs from the stem cell graft donor, obtained from the stem cell graft. The receptors shown here come from a human donor who donated a stem cell graft to a child with acute lymphoblastic leukemia.

This clonotype was detected many times. The rearrangement uses TRBV5-1 and TRBJ2-5; TRBD2 aligns across 7 bases. Germline CDR1 reads SGHRS; CDR2 reads YFSETQ. V trimming: 4 bases; J trimming: 5 bases; junction bases outside the gene matches: 5. This CDR3 region has 13 residues. CDR3 sequence reads: CASSPGGSETQYF. CDR3 nucleotides: TGCGCCAGCAGCCCCGGGGGGTCGGAGACCCAGTACTTC. Together with reference TRBV5-1 and TRBJ2-5, the CDR3 gives the full variable domain: KAGVTQTPRYLIKTRGQQVTLSCSPISGHRSVSWYQQTPGQGLQFLFEYFSETQRNKGNFPGRFSGRQFSNSRSEMNVSTLELGDSALYLCASSPGGSETQYFGPGTRLLVL.

Remarks on this clonotype: Just one base apart from a much larger clone, this may be a read error. CDR3: CASTPQGVAKNIQYF. CDR3 nucleotide sequence: TGTGCCAGCACTCCGCAGGGGGTGGCCAAAAACATTCAGTACTTC. V is TRBV27 and J is TRBJ2-4; 7 bases match TRBD1. Germline loops: CDR1 MNHEY, CDR2 SMNVEV (reference sequence). The CDR3 sequence is 15 residues long. J lost 1 base, V lost 7 bases, and 7 bases had no gene match.

Regarding this clonotype: The junction departs from germline at one end; a sequencing error may be responsible. The rearrangement uses TRBV19 and TRBJ2-1, with 8 bases aligning to TRBD1. CDR1 and CDR2 from the germline V gene are LNHDA and SQIVND (reference sequence). CDR3 size: 13 residues. The CDR3, as DNA: TGTGCCAGTAGCCAGGGGGCGTGGAATGAGCAGTTGTTC. As protein: CASSQGAWNEQLF. Full variable domain (outside the CDR3, taken from reference TRBV19 and TRBJ2-1): DGGITQSPKYLFRKEGQNVTLSCEQNLNHDAMYWYRQDPGQGLRLIYYSQIVNDFQKGDIAEGYSVSREKKESFPLTVTSAQKNPTAFYLCASSQGAWNEQLFGPGTRLTVL.

This clonotype was seen repeatedly, ten times or more. This sequence joins TRBV12-3 or TRBV12-4 and TRBJ1-1; D may be TRBD1 (6 bases). There are 15 residues in the CDR3. Trimming shortened V by 8 bases and J by 4 bases, and 20 bases separated the two germline ends. The CDR3 bases are TGTGCCAGCCTATTTCGTTACAGGGAGGGCACTGAAGCTTTCTTT. This sequence encodes CASLFRYREGTEAFF.

This clonotype was detected many times. The chain carries TRBV28 and TRBJ2-4; 8 bases agree with TRBD2. The germline CDR1 and CDR2 sequences are MDHEN and SYDVKM. V was clipped by 2 bases and J by 14 bases; unmatched bases: 5. The CDR3 is made up of 12 amino acids. The CDR3: CASSLRREAEYF. The CDR3 coding sequence is TGTGCCAGCAGTTTACGGCGGGAGGCGGAGTACTTC.

This clonotype was seen many times. This chain links TRBV30 with TRBJ2-3; 11 bases fit TRBD2. Per the germline V gene, CDR1 is GTSNPN and CDR2 is SVGIG (reference sequence). This CDR3 has 13 amino acids. Unmatched junction bases numbered 2, after V lost 5 bases and J lost 4 bases. The CDR3 DNA reads TGTGCCTGGGCTAGCGGGGGGTCAGATACGCAGTATTTT. It translates to CAWASGGSDTQYF.

Ten or more counts support this clonotype. This chain links TRBV12-3 or TRBV12-4 with TRBJ1-3; D call uncertain. Trimming removed 5 bases from V and 4 bases from J, with 12 bases in between. The CDR3 is 14 amino acids. The CDR3 reads CASSIVGPGNTIYF. As DNA, the CDR3 is TGTGCCAGCAGTATTGTCGGACCAGGAAACACCATATATTTT.

This clonotype was counted at least ten times. A junction boundary mismatches the germline segment, possibly from a read error. The chain has TRBV6-5 and TRBJ1-6; D unclear. This CDR3 is built from 15 residues. Germline loops: CDR1 MNHEY, CDR2 SVGAGI. The CDR3 sequence: CASSYYKRDASPLHF. The DNA of the CDR3 is TGTGCCAGCAGCTACTATAAGCGGGATGCTTCACCCCTCCACTTT.

V gene TRBV18 combines with J gene TRBJ1-6, with D unresolved. CDR3 size: 15 residues. V was clipped by 2 bases and J by 7 bases, with 12 bases between them. Germline CDR1 is KGHSH and CDR2 is LQKENI. CDR3: CASSPGIVGNSPLHF. The CDR3 region has the DNA TGTGCCAGCTCACCAGGGATCGTGGGGAATTCACCCCTCCACTTT.

This clonotype was observed at least ten times. J is TRBJ2-1 and V is TRBV5-1, with D uncertain. CDR3 length: 15 residues. Looked up from germline, CDR1 is SGHRS and CDR2 is YFSETQ. Trimming pared 0 bases from V and 6 bases from J, leaving 13 bases between. In nucleotides, the CDR3 is TGCGCCAGCAGCTTGGCCCCATCAGTGTCCAATGAGCAGTTCTTC. It specifies CASSLAPSVSNEQFF.

This clonotype was seen only a few times. This chain joins TRBV20-1 and TRBJ1-5; D might be TRBD1 (5 bases). V was pared by 5 bases and J by 1 base, with 18 bases between. Looked up from germline, CDR1 is DFQATT and CDR2 is SNEGSKA (reference sequence). This CDR3 region has 16 residues. CDR3 DNA: TGCAGTGCTGACCGCGCGTCACCAGGGAGCAATCAGCCCCAGCATTTT. It codes for CSADRASPGSNQPQHF.

In this sample, this clonotype turned up once. The rearrangement joins TRBV10-3 to TRBJ2-7, with D possibly matching TRBD2 (6 bases). V dropped 5 bases and J dropped 2 bases, with 13 bases sitting between them. The CDR3 has 14 amino acids. Germline V CDR1 and CDR2: ENHRY, SYGVKD. This CDR3 is CAISNWDFTYEQYF. In nucleotides, the CDR3 is TGTGCCATCAGTAATTGGGACTTTACCTACGAGCAGTACTTC.

Many counts were recorded for this clonotype. This chain joins TRBV20-1 and TRBJ2-1, with 9 nucleotides matching TRBD2. The germline V gene has CDR1 DFQATT and CDR2 SNEGSKA (reference sequence). This CDR3 is built from 14 residues. The junction had 11 bases not matched to a gene; V was cut back by 6 bases and J by 8 bases. CDR3 protein: CSALRREGRYEQFF. The CDR3, as DNA: TGCAGTGCCCTCAGGCGGGAGGGTCGGTATGAGCAGTTCTTC.

This clonotype was detected many times. The gene calls are TRBV9 and TRBJ1-4, with unresolved D. The CDR3 extends over 16 amino acids. V lost 2 bases to trimming and J lost 8 bases, with 19 bases between them. CDR1 SGDLS and CDR2 YYNGEE come from the germline V gene. CDR3: CASSVGRAGGKEKLFF. CDR3 nucleotide sequence: TGTGCCAGCAGCGTCGGTAGGGCGGGCGGAAAGGAAAAACTGTTTTTT.

The sample holds many counts of this clonotype. The chain uses TRBV27 and TRBJ2-7; D not resolved. Germline assignment: CDR1 MNHEY and CDR2 SMNVEV (reference sequence). CDR3 length: 13 residues. V lost 2 bases and J lost 6, with 11 bases in between. Written as DNA, the CDR3 is TGTGCCAGCAGTTTAGTTGGCCCGCTCGAGCAGTACTTC. Translation: CASSLVGPLEQYF.

This clonotype was counted only a few times. The V call is TRBV9, the J call TRBJ2-1; the D call may be TRBD1 or TRBD2 (5 bases each). This CDR3 spans 17 amino acids. Trimming took 0 bases from V and 5 from J, leaving 18 bases between them. Germline lookup yields CDR1 SGDLS and CDR2 YYNGEE. This CDR3 reads CASSVAGDPSFDNEQFF. CDR3 coding DNA: TGTGCCAGCAGCGTAGCCGGGGACCCTTCTTTCGACAATGAGCAGTTCTTC.

This clonotype has a count of ten or more. The chain uses TRBV18 and TRBJ2-3; D is unresolved. Germline CDR1 and CDR2: KGHSH and LQKENI. This CDR3 contains 13 residues. V was clipped by 1 base and J by 4 bases, with 6 bases between them. Written as DNA, the CDR3 is TGTGCCAGCTCACCACAACGGTCAGATACGCAGTATTTT. It encodes CASSPQRSDTQYF.

In this sample, this clonotype turned up many times. V usage is TRBV12-3 or TRBV12-4 and J usage is TRBJ1-5, with no clear D. V lost 4 bases and J lost 11, with 15 bases in between. There are 13 residues in the CDR3. Here the CDR3 DNA reads TGTGCCAGCAGTTCTTCAGTGACCGGGACCCAGCATTTT. It encodes CASSSSVTGTQHF.

This clonotype has ten or more counts. The V gene is TRBV10-3, the J gene TRBJ1-6, with unresolved D. V was pared by 6 bases and J by 5 bases, with 8 bases between. CDR3 length: 13 amino acids. Looked up from germline, CDR1 is ENHRY and CDR2 is SYGVKD. The CDR3 nucleotides read TGTGCCATCAGGGGTGGGGATAATTCACCCCTCCACTTT. It codes for CAIRGGDNSPLHF.

This clonotype showed up many times. The chain is built from TRBV7-2 and TRBJ2-5; TRBD1 or TRBD2 may be the D gene (6 bases each). The CDR3 consists of 15 residues. Germline V gene data show CDR1 as SGHTA and CDR2 as FQGNSA. The V end lost 2 bases, the J end lost 1 base, and 11 bases lay between the germline ends. The CDR3 loop is CASSLRGGIQETQYF. DNA for the CDR3: TGTGCCAGCAGCTTAAGAGGGGGGATCCAAGAGACCCAGTACTTC.

This clonotype appeared many times. The rearrangement uses TRBV20-1 and TRBJ1-4, with unresolved D. The V end lost 1 base, the J end lost 12 bases, and 12 bases lay between the germline ends. The CDR3 is made up of 12 amino acids. The germline V gene has CDR1 DFQATT and CDR2 SNEGSKA (reference sequence). CDR3 sequence reads: CSARGTRKELFF. DNA for the CDR3: TGCAGTGCTAGAGGGACTCGCAAGGAACTGTTTTTT.

In the case of this clonotype: Mismatch with germline at one junction end may stem from a read error. V and J are TRBV12-3 or TRBV12-4 and TRBJ2-2, with TRBD1 matching 7 bases. The CDR3 is 19 residues long. The CDR3 DNA reads TGTGCCTGCAGTTTAGAAGTGACAGGGTTCCGAAAAGACACCGGGGAGCTGTTTTTT. Translated, it gives CACSLEVTGFRKDTGELFF.

This clonotype was recorded many times. The chain is built from TRBV28 and TRBJ2-5; a possible D gene is TRBD2 (5 bases). The CDR3 is made up of 15 amino acids. Germline CDR1 is MDHEN and CDR2 is SYDVKM. Trimming removed 1 base at V and 2 bases at J, with 11 bases between. The CDR3 DNA reads TGTGCCAGCAGTTTATTCGGACTGGATCAAGAGACCCAGTACTTC. It yields the protein CASSLFGLDQETQYF.

The chain joins TRBV5-1 to TRBJ2-2; 10 bases agree with TRBD2. The CDR3 runs 16 residues. The V segment lost 7 bases and the J segment 3 bases; nucleotides outside the gene matches: 9. Per germline, CDR1 SGHRS and CDR2 YFSETQ. The CDR3 coding sequence is TGCGCCAGCGGAACCTTAGCGGGGGGCCACACCGGGGAGCTGTTTTTT. Translation: CASGTLAGGHTGELFF.